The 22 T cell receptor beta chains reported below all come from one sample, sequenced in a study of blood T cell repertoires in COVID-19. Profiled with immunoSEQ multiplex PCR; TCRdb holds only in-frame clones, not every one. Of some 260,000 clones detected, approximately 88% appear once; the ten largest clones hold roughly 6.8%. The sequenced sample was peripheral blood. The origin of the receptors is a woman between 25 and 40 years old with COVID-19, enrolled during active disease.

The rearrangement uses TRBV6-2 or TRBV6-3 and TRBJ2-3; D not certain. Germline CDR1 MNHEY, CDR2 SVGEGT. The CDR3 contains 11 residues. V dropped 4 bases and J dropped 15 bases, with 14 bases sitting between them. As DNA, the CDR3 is TGTGCCAGCAGTTTCTCTGGGCCTCCTTATTTT. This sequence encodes CASSFSGPPYF.

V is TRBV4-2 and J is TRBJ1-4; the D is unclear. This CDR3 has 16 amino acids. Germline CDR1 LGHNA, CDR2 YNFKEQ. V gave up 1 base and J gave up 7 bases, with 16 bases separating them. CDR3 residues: CASSQGGGYPSEKLFF. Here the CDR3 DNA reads TGTGCCAGCAGCCAAGGCGGAGGGTACCCGAGTGAAAAACTGTTTTTT.

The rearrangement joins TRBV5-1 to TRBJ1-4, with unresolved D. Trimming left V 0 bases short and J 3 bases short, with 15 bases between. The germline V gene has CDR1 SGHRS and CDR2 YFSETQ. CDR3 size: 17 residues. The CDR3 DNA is TGCGCCAGCAGCTTGGCGGCCAGGCCGGGATCTAATGAAAAACTGTTTTTT. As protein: CASSLAARPGSNEKLFF.

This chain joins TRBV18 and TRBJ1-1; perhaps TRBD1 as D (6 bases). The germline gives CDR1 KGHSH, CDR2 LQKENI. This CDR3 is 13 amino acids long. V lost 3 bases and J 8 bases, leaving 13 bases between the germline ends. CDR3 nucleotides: TGTGCCAGCTCACCGACATCCACAGGGGAAGCTTTCTTT. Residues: CASSPTSTGEAFF.

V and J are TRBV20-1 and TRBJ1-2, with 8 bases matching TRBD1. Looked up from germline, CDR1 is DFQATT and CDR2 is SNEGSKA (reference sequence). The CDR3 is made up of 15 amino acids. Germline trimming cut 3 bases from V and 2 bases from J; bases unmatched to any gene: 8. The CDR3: CSASLRTGRNYGYTF. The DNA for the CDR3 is TGCAGTGCTAGTCTTAGGACAGGGAGGAACTATGGCTACACCTTC.

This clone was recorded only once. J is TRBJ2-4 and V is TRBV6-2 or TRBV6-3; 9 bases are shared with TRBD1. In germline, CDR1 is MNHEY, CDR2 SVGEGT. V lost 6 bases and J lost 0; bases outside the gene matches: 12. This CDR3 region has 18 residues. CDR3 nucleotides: TGTGCCAGCAGCCCGGGACAGGGTTCTTTATTAGCCAAAAACATTCAGTACTTC. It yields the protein CASSPGQGSLLAKNIQYF.

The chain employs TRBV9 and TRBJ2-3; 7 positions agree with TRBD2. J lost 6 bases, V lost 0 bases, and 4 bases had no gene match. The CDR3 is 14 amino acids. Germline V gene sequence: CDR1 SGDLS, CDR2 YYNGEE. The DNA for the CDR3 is TGTGCCAGCAGCGTAGATCCCGGGGGGGATACGCAGTATTTT. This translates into CASSVDPGGDTQYF.

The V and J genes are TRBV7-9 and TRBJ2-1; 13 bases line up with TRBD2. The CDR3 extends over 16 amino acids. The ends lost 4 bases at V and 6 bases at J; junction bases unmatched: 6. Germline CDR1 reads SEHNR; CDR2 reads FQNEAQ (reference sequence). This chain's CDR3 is CASSSWTSGSGNEQFF. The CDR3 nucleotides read TGTGCCAGCAGCTCGTGGACTAGCGGGAGTGGCAATGAGCAGTTCTTC.

CDR3 residues: CASSQNQGGDSPLHF. Written as DNA, the CDR3 is TGTGCCAGCAGCCAGAATCAGGGGGGAGATTCACCCCTCCACTTT. V gene TRBV14 combines with J gene TRBJ1-6, with 7 bases fitting TRBD1. V shed 3 bases, J shed 8 bases, and the junction held 7 bases outside the gene matches. This CDR3 is 15 amino acids long. Germline V gene sequence: CDR1 SGHDN, CDR2 FVKESK.

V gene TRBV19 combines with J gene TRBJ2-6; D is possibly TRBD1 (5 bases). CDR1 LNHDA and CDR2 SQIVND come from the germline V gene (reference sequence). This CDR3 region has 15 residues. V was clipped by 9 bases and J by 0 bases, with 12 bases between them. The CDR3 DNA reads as TGTGCCAGCGGTTCAGGGTTCTCTGGGGCCAACGTCCTGACTTTC. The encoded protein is CASGSGFSGANVLTF.

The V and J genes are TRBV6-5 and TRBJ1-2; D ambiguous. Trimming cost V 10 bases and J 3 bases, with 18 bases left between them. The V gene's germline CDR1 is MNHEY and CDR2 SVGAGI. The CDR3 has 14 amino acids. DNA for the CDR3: TGTGCCACTAGGAGGGCCCAAGGCTACTATGGCTACACCTTC. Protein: CATRRAQGYYGYTF.

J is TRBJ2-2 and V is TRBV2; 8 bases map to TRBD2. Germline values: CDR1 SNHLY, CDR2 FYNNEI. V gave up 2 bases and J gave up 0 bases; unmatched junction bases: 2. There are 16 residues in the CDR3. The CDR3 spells CASSELGLANTGELFF. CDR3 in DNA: TGTGCCAGCAGTGAATTGGGACTAGCGAACACCGGGGAGCTGTTTTTT.

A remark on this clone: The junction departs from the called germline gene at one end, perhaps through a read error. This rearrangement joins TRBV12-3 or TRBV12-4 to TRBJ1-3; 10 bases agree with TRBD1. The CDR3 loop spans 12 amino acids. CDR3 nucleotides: TGTGCCAGCAGTACCGGGACAGGGGCAACAGCCTTT. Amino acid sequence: CASSTGTGATAF.

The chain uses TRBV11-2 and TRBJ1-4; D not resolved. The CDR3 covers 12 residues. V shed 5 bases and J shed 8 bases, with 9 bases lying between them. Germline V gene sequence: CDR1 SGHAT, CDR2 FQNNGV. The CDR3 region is CASSPVGEKLFF. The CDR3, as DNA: TGTGCCAGCAGCCCTGTCGGGGAAAAACTGTTTTTT.

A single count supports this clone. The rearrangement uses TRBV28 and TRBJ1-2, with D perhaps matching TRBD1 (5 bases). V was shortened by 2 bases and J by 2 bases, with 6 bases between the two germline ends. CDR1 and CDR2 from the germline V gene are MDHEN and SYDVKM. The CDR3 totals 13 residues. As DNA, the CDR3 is TGTGCCAGCAGTTTAAGGGGAAACTATGGCTACACCTTC. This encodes CASSLRGNYGYTF.

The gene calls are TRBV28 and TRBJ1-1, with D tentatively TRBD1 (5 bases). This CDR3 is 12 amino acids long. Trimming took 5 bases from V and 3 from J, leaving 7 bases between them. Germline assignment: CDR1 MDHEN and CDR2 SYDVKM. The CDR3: CASSGGDTEAFF. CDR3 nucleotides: TGTGCCAGCAGTGGGGGGGACACTGAAGCTTTCTTT.

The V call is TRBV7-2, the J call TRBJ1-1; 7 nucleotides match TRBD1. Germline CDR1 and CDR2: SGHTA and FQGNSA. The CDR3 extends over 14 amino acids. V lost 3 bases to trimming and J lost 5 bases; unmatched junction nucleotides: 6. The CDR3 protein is CASSFRGLGTEAFF. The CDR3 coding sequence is TGTGCCAGCAGCTTTAGGGGGCTTGGTACTGAAGCTTTCTTT.

The CDR3 DNA sequence: TGTGCCAGCAGCTTGCTCCTAGAGGAGGGCAATGAGCAGTTCTTC. Translation gives CASSLLLEEGNEQFF. The chain uses TRBV5-4 and TRBJ2-1; D is perhaps TRBD2 (6 bases). The germline V gene has CDR1 SGHNT and CDR2 YYREEE (reference sequence). V dropped 1 base and J dropped 6 bases, with 14 bases sitting between them. The length of the CDR3 is 15 residues.

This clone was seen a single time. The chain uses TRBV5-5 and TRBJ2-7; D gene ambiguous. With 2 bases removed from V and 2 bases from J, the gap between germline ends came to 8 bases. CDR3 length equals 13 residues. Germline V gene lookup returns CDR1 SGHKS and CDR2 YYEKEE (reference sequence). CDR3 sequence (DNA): TGTGCCAGCAGCTTCTCAACAACCTACGAGCAGTACGTC. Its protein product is CASSFSTTYEQYV.

The CDR3 here is CATTPGQPTSEKLFF. CDR3 sequence (DNA): TGTGCCACTACACCCGGACAGCCGACAAGTGAAAAACTGTTTTTT. The gene calls are TRBV10-3 and TRBJ1-4, with a weak D call TRBD1 (6 bases). This CDR3 region has 15 residues. The V gene lost 10 bases and the J gene lost 7 bases, with 22 bases spanning the gap. In germline, CDR1 is ENHRY, CDR2 SYGVKD.

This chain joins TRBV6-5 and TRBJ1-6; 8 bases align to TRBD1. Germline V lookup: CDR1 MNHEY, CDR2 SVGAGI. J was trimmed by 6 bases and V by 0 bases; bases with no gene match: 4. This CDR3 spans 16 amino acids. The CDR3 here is CASSYSTTGGNSPLHF. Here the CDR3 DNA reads TGTGCCAGCAGTTACTCGACCACAGGGGGTAATTCACCCCTCCACTTT.

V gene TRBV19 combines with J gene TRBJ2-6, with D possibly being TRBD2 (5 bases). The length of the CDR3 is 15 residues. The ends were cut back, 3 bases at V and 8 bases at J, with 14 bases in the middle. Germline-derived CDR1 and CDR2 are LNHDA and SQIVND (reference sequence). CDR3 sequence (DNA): TGTGCCAGTAGTATGCGGGCGCGTCGTTCCAACGTCCTGACTTTC. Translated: CASSMRARRSNVLTF.